The rows below give T cell receptor beta chains drawn from one sample of a study of T cells in Graves' hyperthyroidism and ophthalmopathy. Each CDR3 protein gets one entry after TCRdb re-called the multiplex PCR reads with MiXCR. The sample records 300,000 to 350,000 distinct CDR3 sequences, around 23% being singletons. The sample consisted of blood. These receptors originate from a woman aged 45-65 years with Graves' hyperthyroidism. CDR3s include the opening cysteine and the closing phenylalanine or tryptophan. D genes are given only for firm matches. Not every row has a clone size; where given, it reads once, few, many or a size class.

CDR3 protein	CDR3 DNA	clone size	V gene	J gene	D gene
CASSQDASGRLTDTQYF	TGTGCCAGCAGCCAAGATGCTAGCGGGAGACTCACAGATACGCAGTATTTT	few	TRBV14	TRBJ2-3	TRBD2
CASSSTVGPGGTQYF	TGTGCCAGCAGTTCGACCGTAGGACCCGGGGGGACCCAGTACTTC	.	TRBV28	TRBJ2-5	.
CASSPAGAGAYNEQFF	TGTGCCAGCAGTCCCGCTGGCGCGGGAGCTTACAATGAGCAGTTCTTC	many	TRBV27	TRBJ2-1	TRBD2
CASSLVGRGYTF	TGTGCCAGCAGCTTGGTGGGACGTGGCTACACCTTC	.	TRBV5-6	TRBJ1-2	.
CASSLSGQGAIDTQYF	TGCGCCAGCAGCTTGTCGGGGCAGGGGGCAATAGATACGCAGTATTTT	many	TRBV5-1	TRBJ2-3	TRBD1
CSARNQNRGLSSGANVLTF	TGCAGTGCCAGGAACCAAAACAGGGGGCTAAGCTCTGGGGCCAACGTCCTGACTTTC	few	TRBV20-1	TRBJ2-6	TRBD1
CASSVLAHQETQYF	TGTGCCAGCAGTGTGCTAGCTCACCAAGAGACCCAGTACTTC	.	TRBV27	TRBJ2-5	.
CATSDLTSGAYNEQFF	TGTGCCACCAGTGATTTGACTAGCGGAGCCTACAATGAGCAGTTCTTC	many	TRBV24-1	TRBJ2-1	TRBD2
CSAGTQETQYF	TGCAGTGCGGGGACTCAAGAGACCCAGTACTTC	.	TRBV20-1	TRBJ2-5	.
CASSPEGLATNEQYF	TGTGCCAGCAGTCCCGAGGGACTAGCAACCAACGAGCAGTACTTC	many	TRBV27	TRBJ2-7	TRBD2
CASAQGENYGYTF	TGTGCCAGCGCACAGGGGGAAAATTATGGCTACACCTTC	.	TRBV3-1	TRBJ1-2	TRBD1
CASSLSRGGTLNTGELFF	TGTGCCAGCAGTTTATCGCGGGGCGGGACATTAAACACCGGGGAGCTGTTTTTT	.	TRBV27	TRBJ2-2	.
CASRRGGQSGELFF	TGTGCCAGCAGGCGGGGGGGCCAGTCCGGGGAGCTGTTTTTT	.	TRBV2	TRBJ2-2	TRBD2
CASSLGHGQYNSPLHF	TGTGCCAGCAGTTTAGGGCACGGCCAGTATAATTCACCCCTCCACTTT	few	TRBV12-3/TRBV12-4	TRBJ1-6	.
CASSLKPKGNIAETQYF	TGCGCCAGCAGCTTGAAGCCCAAAGGGAATATTGCGGAGACCCAGTACTTC	.	TRBV5-1	TRBJ2-5	.
CASSISGTSGVEYF	TGTGCCAGTAGTATAAGTGGAACTAGCGGGGTGGAGTACTTC	.	TRBV19	TRBJ2-5	TRBD2
CASSLDGGSAYNEQFF	TGTGCCAGCAGCTTAGACGGCGGGAGCGCATACAATGAGCAGTTCTTC	.	TRBV11-3	TRBJ2-1	TRBD2
CASSHGNTEAFF	TGTGCCAGCAGCCACGGGAACACTGAAGCTTTCTTT	many	TRBV3-1	TRBJ1-1	.
CASSLFTGTFYGYTF	TGTGCCAGCAGCTTATTTACCGGGACATTCTATGGCTACACCTTC	few	TRBV7-2	TRBJ1-2	.
CASSRLAGGPRLTDTQYF	TGTGCCAGCAGCAGACTAGCGGGGGGGCCGAGGCTCACAGATACGCAGTATTTT	many	TRBV28	TRBJ2-3	TRBD2
CASSLGEPGTEAFF	TGCGCCAGCAGCTTGGGTGAACCGGGGACTGAAGCTTTCTTT	.	TRBV5-1	TRBJ1-1	.
CASSLVAVSGNTIYF	TGTGCCAGCAGCTTAGTTGCTGTCTCTGGAAACACCATATATTTT	few	TRBV7-9	TRBJ1-3	.
CATSDRLAGQDTQYF	TGTGCCACCAGTGATAGACTAGCGGGACAAGATACGCAGTATTTT	.	TRBV24-1	TRBJ2-3	TRBD2
CASSSLGGPRSYEQYF	TGTGCCAGTAGTTCCCTGGGCGGGCCTAGATCCTACGAGCAGTACTTC	.	TRBV19	TRBJ2-7	.
CATSRLAGNNEQFF	TGTGCCACCAGCAGACTAGCGGGAAACAATGAGCAGTTCTTC	many	TRBV15	TRBJ2-1	TRBD2